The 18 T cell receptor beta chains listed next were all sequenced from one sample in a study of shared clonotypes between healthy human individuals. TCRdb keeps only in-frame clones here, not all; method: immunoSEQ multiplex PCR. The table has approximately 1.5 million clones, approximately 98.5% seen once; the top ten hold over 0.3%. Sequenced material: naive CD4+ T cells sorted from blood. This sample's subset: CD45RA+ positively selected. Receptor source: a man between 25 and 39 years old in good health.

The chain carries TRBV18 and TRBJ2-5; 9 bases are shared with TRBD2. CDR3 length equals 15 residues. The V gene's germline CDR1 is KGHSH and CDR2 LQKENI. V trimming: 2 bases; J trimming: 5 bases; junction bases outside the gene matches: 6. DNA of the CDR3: TGTGCCAGCTCACCAGGCGGGAGGGCCGGGGAGACCCAGTACTTC. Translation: CASSPGGRAGETQYF.

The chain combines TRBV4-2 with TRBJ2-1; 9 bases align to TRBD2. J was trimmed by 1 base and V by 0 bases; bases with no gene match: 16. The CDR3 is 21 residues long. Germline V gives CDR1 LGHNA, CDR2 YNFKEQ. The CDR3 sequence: CASSQEPRLSGRLGSYNEQFF. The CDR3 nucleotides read TGTGCCAGCAGCCAAGAACCACGACTAAGCGGGAGGTTGGGTTCCTACAATGAGCAGTTCTTC.

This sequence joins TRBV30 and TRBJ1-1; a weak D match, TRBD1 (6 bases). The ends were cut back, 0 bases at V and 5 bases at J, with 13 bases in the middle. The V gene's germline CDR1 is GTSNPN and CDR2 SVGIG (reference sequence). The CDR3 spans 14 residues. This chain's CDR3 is CAWSVYGGRTEAFF. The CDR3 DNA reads TGTGCCTGGAGTGTATACGGGGGGCGGACTGAAGCTTTCTTT.

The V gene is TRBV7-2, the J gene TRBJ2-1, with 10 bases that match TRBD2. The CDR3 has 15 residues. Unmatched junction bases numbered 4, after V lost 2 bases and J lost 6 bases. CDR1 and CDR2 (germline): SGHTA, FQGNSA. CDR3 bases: TGTGCCAGCAGCTTACCCGGGACTAGCGCCAATGAGCAGTTCTTC. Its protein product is CASSLPGTSANEQFF.

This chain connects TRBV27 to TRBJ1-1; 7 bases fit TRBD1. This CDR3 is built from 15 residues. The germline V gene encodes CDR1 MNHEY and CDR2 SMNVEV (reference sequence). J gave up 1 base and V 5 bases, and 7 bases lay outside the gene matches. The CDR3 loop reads CASSLRQGPNTEAFF. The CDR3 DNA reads TGTGCCAGCAGTCTTCGACAGGGACCGAACACTGAAGCTTTCTTT.

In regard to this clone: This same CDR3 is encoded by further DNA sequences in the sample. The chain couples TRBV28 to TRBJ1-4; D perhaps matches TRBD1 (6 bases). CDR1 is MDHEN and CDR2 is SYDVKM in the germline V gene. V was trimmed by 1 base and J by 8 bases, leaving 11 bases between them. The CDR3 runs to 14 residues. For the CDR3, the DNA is TGTGCCAGCAGTTTATCGGGGGCGCGGGAAAAACTGTTTTTT. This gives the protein CASSLSGAREKLFF.

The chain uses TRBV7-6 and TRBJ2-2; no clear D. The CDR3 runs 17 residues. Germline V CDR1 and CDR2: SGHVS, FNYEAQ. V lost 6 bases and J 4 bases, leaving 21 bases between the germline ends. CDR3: CASSLVGPGPSTGELFF. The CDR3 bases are TGTGCCAGCAGTCTAGTAGGGCCGGGCCCGTCCACCGGGGAGCTGTTTTTT.

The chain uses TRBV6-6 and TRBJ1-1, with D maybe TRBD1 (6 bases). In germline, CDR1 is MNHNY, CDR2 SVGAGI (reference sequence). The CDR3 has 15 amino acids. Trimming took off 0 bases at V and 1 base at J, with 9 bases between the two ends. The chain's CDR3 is CASSYSRTANTEAFF. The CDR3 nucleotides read TGTGCCAGCAGTTACTCAAGGACAGCGAACACTGAAGCTTTCTTT.

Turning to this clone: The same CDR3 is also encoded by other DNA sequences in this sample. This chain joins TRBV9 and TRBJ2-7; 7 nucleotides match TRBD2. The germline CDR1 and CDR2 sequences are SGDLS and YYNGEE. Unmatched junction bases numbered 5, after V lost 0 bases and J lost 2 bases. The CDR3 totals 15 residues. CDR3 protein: CASSVEVGGTYEQYF. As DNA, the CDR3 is TGTGCCAGCAGCGTAGAGGTGGGAGGGACCTACGAGCAGTACTTC.

The CDR3 loop reads CASSLRSGSDEQFF. The CDR3 DNA is TGTGCCAGCAGCTTACGTAGCGGGAGCGATGAGCAGTTCTTC. The J gene is TRBJ2-1, the V gene TRBV7-9; 9 bases line up with TRBD2. Germline CDR1 reads SEHNR; CDR2 reads FQNEAQ (reference sequence). J lost 8 bases, V lost 2 bases, and 4 bases had no gene match. The CDR3 has 14 residues.

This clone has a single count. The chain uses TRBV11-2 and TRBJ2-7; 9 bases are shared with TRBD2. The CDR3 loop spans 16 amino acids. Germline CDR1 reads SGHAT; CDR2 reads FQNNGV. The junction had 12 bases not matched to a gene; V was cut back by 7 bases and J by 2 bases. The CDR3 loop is CASTQRVAGDTYEQYF. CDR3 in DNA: TGTGCCAGCACCCAAAGAGTAGCGGGAGACACCTACGAGCAGTACTTC.

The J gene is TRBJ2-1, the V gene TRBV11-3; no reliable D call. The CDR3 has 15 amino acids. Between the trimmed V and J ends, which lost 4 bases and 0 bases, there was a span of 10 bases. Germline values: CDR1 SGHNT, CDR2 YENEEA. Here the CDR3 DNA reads TGTGCCAGCAGCTCAACGTCCAGCTCCTACAATGAGCAGTTCTTC. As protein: CASSSTSSSYNEQFF.

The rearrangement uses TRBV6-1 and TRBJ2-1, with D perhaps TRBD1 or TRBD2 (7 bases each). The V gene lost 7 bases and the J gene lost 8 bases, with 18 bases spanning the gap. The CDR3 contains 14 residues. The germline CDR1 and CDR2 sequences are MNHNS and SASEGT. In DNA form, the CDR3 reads TGTGCCAGCACCCCCCCAGGGGGGGTGGATGAGCAGTTCTTC. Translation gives CASTPPGGVDEQFF.

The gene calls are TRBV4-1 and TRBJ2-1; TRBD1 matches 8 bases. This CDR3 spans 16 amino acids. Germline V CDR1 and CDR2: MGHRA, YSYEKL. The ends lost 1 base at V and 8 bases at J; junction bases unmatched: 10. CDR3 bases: TGCGCCAGCAGCCAAGCTATCAGGGGGCGATCGTATGAGCAGTTCTTC. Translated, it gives CASSQAIRGRSYEQFF.

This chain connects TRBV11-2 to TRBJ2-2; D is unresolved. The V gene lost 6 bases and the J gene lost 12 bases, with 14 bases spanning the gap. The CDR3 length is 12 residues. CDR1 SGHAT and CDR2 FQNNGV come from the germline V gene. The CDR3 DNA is TGTGCCAGCAGGGTTTGGTCGGCGAAGCTGTTTTTT. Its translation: CASRVWSAKLFF.

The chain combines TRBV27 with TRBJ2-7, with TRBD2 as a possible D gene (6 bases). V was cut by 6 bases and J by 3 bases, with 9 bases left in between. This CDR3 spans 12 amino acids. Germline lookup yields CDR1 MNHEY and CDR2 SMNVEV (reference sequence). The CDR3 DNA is TGTGCCAGCAGCGGGGACTTCTACGAGCAGTACTTC. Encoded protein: CASSGDFYEQYF.

CDR3 sequence: CASLTGAGMGQPQHF. CDR3 DNA: TGTGCCAGCTTGACAGGGGCCGGCATGGGGCAGCCCCAGCATTTT. V is TRBV28 and J is TRBJ1-5, with 8 nucleotides matching TRBD1. After removal of 8 bases from V and 7 bases from J, the junction contained 13 bases not matched to a gene. Germline CDR1 and CDR2: MDHEN and SYDVKM. The CDR3 contains 15 residues.

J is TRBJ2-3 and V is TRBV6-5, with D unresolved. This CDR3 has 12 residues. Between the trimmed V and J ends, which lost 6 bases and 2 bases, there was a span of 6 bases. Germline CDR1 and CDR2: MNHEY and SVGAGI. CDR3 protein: CASRSPTDTQYF. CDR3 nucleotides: TGTGCCAGCAGGTCACCCACAGATACGCAGTATTTT.